Listed below are T cell receptor beta chains from one sample, sequenced in a study of T and B cells in COVID-19 patients. TCRdb re-called the multiplex PCR reads through MiXCR, storing one row per CDR3 protein. This table holds under 8,500 distinct CDR3 sequences, around 30% found once. Sequencing was done on a sample of blood. These receptors all come from a human donor who had recovered from COVID-19. Both conserved end residues are part of each CDR3. A D gene is named only where the DNA matches it firmly. Size tells how often a clone was seen (once, few, many) or the class of an expanded clone, and some rows leave it out.

J	D	size	V	DNA	CDR3
TRBJ2-2	.	.	TRBV7-6	TGTGCCAGCAGCCCCTGGAGAAGCTCGAACACCGGGGAGCTGTTTTTT	CASSPWRSSNTGELFF
TRBJ1-2	TRBD1	few	TRBV10-3	TGTGCCATCAGTGAACCGGGACAGGGAAGTGATGGCTACACCTTC	CAISEPGQGSDGYTF
TRBJ1-2	.	.	TRBV6-5	TGTGCCAGCAGGGACCTCTATGGCTACACCTTC	CASRDLYGYTF
TRBJ2-7	TRBD1	medium-sized	TRBV6-5	TGTGCCAGCAGTTACTCTTACGGGACAGGAGACTACGAGCAGTACTTC	CASSYSYGTGDYEQYF
TRBJ2-3	.	few	TRBV27	TGTGCCAGCAGTAACAAAATAGGACAGCCAATACGCACAGATACGCAGTATTTT	CASSNKIGQPIRTDTQYF
TRBJ2-2	TRBD1	medium-sized	TRBV6-4	TGTGCCAGCAGTGCCCGGGACAGCACCGGGGAGCTGTTTTTT	CASSARDSTGELFF
TRBJ1-6	.	few	TRBV19	TGTGCCAGTAGTATAAGTAGCGGGAGCTCCTATAATTCACCCCTCCACTTT	CASSISSGSSYNSPLHF
TRBJ2-5	.	.	TRBV6-5	TGTGTTAGCAGTTTGGAAGAGACCCAGTACTTC	CVSSLEETQYF
TRBJ2-2	.	medium-sized	TRBV27	TGTGCCAGCAGTTCCCCAGGCCTCGCGAACACCGGGGAGCTGTTTTTT	CASSSPGLANTGELFF
TRBJ1-2	.	.	TRBV7-2	TGTGCCAGCAGCTTAGTGTTAATATCCCCGGGACATAACTATGGCTACACCTTC	CASSLVLISPGHNYGYTF
TRBJ1-5	.	.	TRBV12-3/TRBV12-4	TGTGCCAGCAGTTCTGGGAGAGGAAACAATCAGCCCCAGCATTTT	CASSSGRGNNQPQHF
TRBJ1-1	TRBD1	.	TRBV18	TGTGCCAGCTCAGCTAGACAGGGTGAAACTGAAGCTTTCTTT	CASSARQGETEAFF
TRBJ1-5	.	few	TRBV19	TGTGCCAGTAGTAAGGCCACAAAAGGATTCGGCAATCAGCCCCAGCATTTT	CASSKATKGFGNQPQHF
TRBJ2-5	.	few	TRBV5-1	TGCGCCAGCAGCTTGATGCGGGGAGGAGAGACCCAGTACTTC	CASSLMRGGETQYF
TRBJ2-3	.	.	TRBV6-1	TGTGCCAGCAGTGAATTCGTTTCCGGCGGGGCCCTTAATACGCAGTATTTT	CASSEFVSGGALNTQYF
TRBJ2-6	.	few	TRBV7-9	TGTGCCAGCAGCATCGGATTAGGGACTGGGGCCAACGTCCTGACTTTC	CASSIGLGTGANVLTF
TRBJ1-4	.	.	TRBV14	TGTGCCAGCAGCCCTATTGATCTCCCAACTAATGAAAAACTGTTTTTT	CASSPIDLPTNEKLFF
TRBJ2-1	TRBD2	.	TRBV20-1	TGCAGTGCTAGATCGGGACTAGCGACCTACAATGAGCAGTTCTTC	CSARSGLATYNEQFF
TRBJ1-5	TRBD1	.	TRBV6-2/TRBV6-3	TGTGCCAGCAGCCCGACAGGGGTCAGCAATCAGCCCCAGCATTTT	CASSPTGVSNQPQHF
TRBJ2-7	TRBD1	.	TRBV7-2	TGTGCCAGCAGCTTTAGACAGGGTTACTACGAGCAGTACTTC	CASSFRQGYYEQYF
TRBJ1-2	.	.	TRBV5-5	TGTGCCAGCAGCTTGGCAGGGAACTATGGCTACACCTTC	CASSLAGNYGYTF
TRBJ1-2	.	.	TRBV10-3	TGTGCCATCAGTGATGGGACGAAATACCCTAACTATGGCTACACCTTC	CAISDGTKYPNYGYTF
TRBJ2-1	TRBD1	.	TRBV20-1	TGCAGTGCTACAACTCCGGGACAGGGGTGGAACAATGAGCAGTTCTTC	CSATTPGQGWNNEQFF
TRBJ2-5	.	.	TRBV5-4	TGTGCCAGCAGCCTTGGACGAGAAGAGACCCAGTACTTC	CASSLGREETQYF
TRBJ1-1	.	few	TRBV5-4	TGTGCCAGCGGACAAGTGGGGATGAACACTGAAGCTTTCTTT	CASGQVGMNTEAFF
TRBJ1-5	.	.	TRBV6-4	TGTGCCAGCAGCAGGGATGAGGGCAATCAGCCCCAGCATTTT	CASSRDEGNQPQHF
TRBJ2-3	TRBD2	.	TRBV19	TGTGCCAGTAGCGACCTAGCGGGGCTCACAGATACGCAGTATTTT	CASSDLAGLTDTQYF
TRBJ2-3	.	medium-sized	TRBV19	TGTGCCAGTAGTGCGCGCCGGGGCGGCGGGGGCACAGATACGCAGTATTTT	CASSARRGGGGTDTQYF
TRBJ2-3	.	.	TRBV6-1	TGTGCCAGCAGTGACCGGGACCGGAGGACAGATACGCAGTATTTT	CASSDRDRRTDTQYF
TRBJ2-6	TRBD2	medium-sized	TRBV6-1	TGTGCCAGCAGTGAGCCGGGACTAGCGGGGGCTGGGGCCAACGTCCTGACTTTC	CASSEPGLAGAGANVLTF
TRBJ2-1	TRBD1	medium-sized	TRBV19	TGTGCCAGTGGAAGACAGGGGGCGTCGAATGAGCAGTTCTTC	CASGRQGASNEQFF
TRBJ2-1	.	few	TRBV5-1	TGCGCCAGCAGCTTGACTAGTGCCTACAATGAGCAGTTCTTC	CASSLTSAYNEQFF
TRBJ2-5	TRBD2	few	TRBV6-2/TRBV6-3	TGTGCCAGCCTACTAGCGGGGGGGCTCCCCGAAGAGACCCAGTACTTC	CASLLAGGLPEETQYF
TRBJ2-7	.	few	TRBV5-6	TGTGCCAGCAGCTTGATTGCCAGGACAACCTACTCCTACGAGCAGTACTTC	CASSLIARTTYSYEQYF
TRBJ2-7	.	medium-sized	TRBV19	TGTGCCAGTAGTTTCGGGAGCTCCTACGAGCAGTACTTC	CASSFGSSYEQYF
TRBJ2-3	.	.	TRBV5-1	TGCGCCAGCAGCCTGAACACAGATACGCAGTATTTT	CASSLNTDTQYF
TRBJ1-1	.	.	TRBV20-1	TGCAGGGCCCCCAGGGAGGCGAACACTGAAGCTTTCTTT	CRAPREANTEAFF
TRBJ1-6	TRBD1	.	TRBV6-5	TGTGCCAGCACCAGGACAGGGAAAAACTCACCCCTCCACTTT	CASTRTGKNSPLHF
TRBJ2-2	.	.	TRBV6-5	TGTGCCAGCAGTTACTCGCTGGAGGGACGGAGTGGAGAGCTGTTTTTT	CASSYSLEGRSGELFF
TRBJ2-3	.	.	TRBV11-2	TGTGCCAGCAGCTTACAACAGGTTCGAACAGATACGCAGTATTTT	CASSLQQVRTDTQYF
TRBJ2-1	TRBD1	.	TRBV24-1	TGTGCCACCAGTGGAGGGACAGGGTCCAATAAGCAGTTCTTC	CATSGGTGSNKQFF
TRBJ1-1	.	few	TRBV19	TGTGCCAGTAGTATTTTCACAGGGAACCCCACTGAAGCTTTCTTT	CASSIFTGNPTEAFF
TRBJ1-2	.	.	TRBV20-1	TGCAGTGCTAGAGGGTTGTCGGCAGTTAATTATGGCTACACCTTC	CSARGLSAVNYGYTF
TRBJ2-2	TRBD1	few	TRBV6-2/TRBV6-3	TGTGCCAGCAGAAGCGGACAGGGGGCCGGTACCGGGGAGCTGTTTTTT	CASRSGQGAGTGELFF
TRBJ1-6	TRBD1	.	TRBV12-3/TRBV12-4	TGTGCCAGCAGCCTGACAGGGGGCGCCTATAATTCACCCCTCCACTTT	CASSLTGGAYNSPLHF
TRBJ1-3	.	few	TRBV10-3	TGTGCCATCCAGGGAGATGGAAACACCATATATTTT	CAIQGDGNTIYF
TRBJ1-2	.	.	TRBV29-1	TGCAGCGTCGAGGCCCGCGCTAACTATGGCTACACCTTC	CSVEARANYGYTF
TRBJ2-2	TRBD1	.	TRBV18	TGTGCCAGCTCACCAACAGGGGAAGGTACCGGGGAGCTGTTTTTT	CASSPTGEGTGELFF
TRBJ1-1	.	.	TRBV12-3/TRBV12-4	TGTGCCAGCAGTTTGGCGTTGGGGGCTGGTACTGAAGCTTTCTTT	CASSLALGAGTEAFF
TRBJ2-6	.	medium-sized	TRBV29-1	TGCAGCGTTTTAGGCTCTGGGGCCAACGTCCTGACTTTC	CSVLGSGANVLTF
TRBJ2-5	.	.	TRBV6-1	TGTGCCAGCACCCGTACAGGGCTGGGCGAAGAGACCCAGTACTTC	CASTRTGLGEETQYF